The T cell receptor beta chain under discussion was sequenced for a study of radiotherapy plus CTLA-4 blockade in lung cancer. The CDR3 contains 14 residues. Losses at the gene ends were 7 bases for V and 4 bases for J; bases not matched to a gene: 8. Germline V gene sequence: CDR1 LNHDA, CDR2 SQIVND (reference sequence). This clone was detected only once. As yet, its antigen is unknown. The protocol was immunoSEQ multiplex PCR, while the TCRdb copy is restricted to in-frame clones and leaves out a portion. The sample shows some 50,000 clones, approximately 79% of them seen only once. The study's findings and limits: Clones of tumor-derived TCRs expanded in blood after radiotherapy plus ipilimumab.

Ipilimumab-mediated CTLA-4 blockade plus focal radiation was given to patients having chemo-refractory metastatic non-small-cell lung cancer. The gene calls are TRBV19 and TRBJ1-2; TRBD1 matches 8 bases. The sequences come from peripheral blood, collected from a patient treated with radiotherapy plus ipilimumab. The clonotype originates from a human donor with non-small cell lung cancer who had stable disease on radiotherapy plus ipilimumab. CDR3 in DNA: TGTGCCAGTATCCCGACAGGGGAATTCTATGGCTACACCTTC. Translation: CASIPTGEFYGYTF.